Given below is one TCR beta chain in context. Its specificity is not known. This sample is drawn from a study of shared clonotypes between healthy human individuals. Assay: immunoSEQ multiplex PCR; the TCRdb copy retains only in-frame clones and omits some. In the table there are 2 million or so clones, 90% to 95% of which are singletons. Study findings and constraints: Despite large depth, rarefaction showed incomplete sorted-subset sequencing.

The V end lost 2 bases, the J end lost 4 bases, and 3 bases lay between the germline ends. Germline CDR1 LGHNA, CDR2 YSLEER. The CDR3 contains 13 residues. Material: naive CD4+ T cells sorted from blood. The subset was: CD45RA+ positively selected. This receptor was obtained from a man aged 18-30 years in good health. This chain links TRBV4-3 with TRBJ2-6; D gene unclear. In DNA, the CDR3 is TGCGCCAGCAGCCAAACAGGGGCCAACGTCCTGACTTTC. The encoded protein is CASSQTGANVLTF.